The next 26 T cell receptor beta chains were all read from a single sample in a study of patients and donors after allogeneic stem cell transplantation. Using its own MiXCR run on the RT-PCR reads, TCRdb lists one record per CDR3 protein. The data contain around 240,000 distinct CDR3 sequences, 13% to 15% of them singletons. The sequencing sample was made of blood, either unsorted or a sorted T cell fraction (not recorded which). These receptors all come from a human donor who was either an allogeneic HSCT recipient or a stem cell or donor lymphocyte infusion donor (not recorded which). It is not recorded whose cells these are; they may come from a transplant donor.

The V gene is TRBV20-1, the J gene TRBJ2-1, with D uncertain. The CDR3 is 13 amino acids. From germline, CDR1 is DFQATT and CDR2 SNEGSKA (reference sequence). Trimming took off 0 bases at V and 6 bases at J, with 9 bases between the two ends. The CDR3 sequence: CSARDPWTNEQFF. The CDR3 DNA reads TGCAGTGCTAGAGATCCATGGACCAATGAGCAGTTCTTC.

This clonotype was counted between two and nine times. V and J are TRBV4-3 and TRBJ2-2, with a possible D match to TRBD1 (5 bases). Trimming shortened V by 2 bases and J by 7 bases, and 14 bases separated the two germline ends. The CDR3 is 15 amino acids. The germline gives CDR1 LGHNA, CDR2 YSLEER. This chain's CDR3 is CASSQYSAGNGELFF. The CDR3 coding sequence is TGCGCCAGCAGCCAATATTCGGCAGGGAACGGGGAGCTGTTTTTT.

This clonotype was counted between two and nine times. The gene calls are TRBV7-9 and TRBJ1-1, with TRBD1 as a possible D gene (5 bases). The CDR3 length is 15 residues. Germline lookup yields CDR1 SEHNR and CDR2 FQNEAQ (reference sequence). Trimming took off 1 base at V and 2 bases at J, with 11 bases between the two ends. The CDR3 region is CASSLDGGGNTEAFF. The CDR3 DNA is TGTGCCAGCAGCTTAGACGGGGGAGGCAACACTGAAGCTTTCTTT.

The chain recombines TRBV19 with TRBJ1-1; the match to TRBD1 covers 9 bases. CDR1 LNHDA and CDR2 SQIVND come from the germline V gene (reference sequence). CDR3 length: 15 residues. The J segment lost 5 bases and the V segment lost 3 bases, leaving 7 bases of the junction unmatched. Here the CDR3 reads CASSMRGTGLTEAFF. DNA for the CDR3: TGTGCCAGTAGTATGAGGGGGACAGGGTTAACTGAAGCTTTCTTT.

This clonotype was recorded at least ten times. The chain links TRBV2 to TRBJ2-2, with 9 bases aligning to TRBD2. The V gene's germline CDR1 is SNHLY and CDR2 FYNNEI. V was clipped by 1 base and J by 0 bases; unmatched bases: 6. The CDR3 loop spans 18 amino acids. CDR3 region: CASSEGLAGASNTGELFF. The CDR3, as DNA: TGTGCCAGCAGTGAAGGATTAGCGGGAGCTTCGAACACCGGGGAGCTGTTTTTT. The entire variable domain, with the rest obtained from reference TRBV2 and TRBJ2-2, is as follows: EPEVTQTPSHQVTQMGQEVILRCVPISNHLYFYWYRQILGQKVEFLVSFYNNEISEKSEIFDDQFSVERPDGSNFTLKIRSTKLEDSAMYFCASSEGLAGASNTGELFFGEGSRLTVL.

The CDR3 is CASSPGTAQYNEQFF. The CDR3 DNA reads as TGCGCCAGCAGCCCAGGGACAGCGCAATACAATGAGCAGTTCTTC. This chain joins TRBV5-1 and TRBJ2-1, with 7 bases fitting TRBD1. The germline V gene has CDR1 SGHRS and CDR2 YFSETQ. The CDR3 runs to 15 residues. The V gene end was trimmed by 4 bases and the J gene end by 4 bases; junction bases not matched to a gene: 8.

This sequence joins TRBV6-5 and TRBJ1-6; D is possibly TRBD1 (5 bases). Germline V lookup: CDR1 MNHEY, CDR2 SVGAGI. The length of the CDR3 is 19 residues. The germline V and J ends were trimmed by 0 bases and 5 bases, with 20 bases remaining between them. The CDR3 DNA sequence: TGTGCCAGCAGTTACTCCCGTTGGGGGAATCAGGATAATAATTCACCCCTCCACTTT. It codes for CASSYSRWGNQDNNSPLHF.

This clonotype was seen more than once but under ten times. As DNA, the CDR3 is TGTGCCAGCAGCCTCCCAGGGGCTAGCCGCAATGAGCAGTTCTTC. This gives the protein CASSLPGASRNEQFF. This chain links TRBV11-2 with TRBJ2-1; D possibly corresponds to TRBD1 (6 bases). This CDR3 contains 15 residues. Germline values: CDR1 SGHAT, CDR2 FQNNGV. Between the trimmed V and J ends, which lost 5 bases and 6 bases, there was a span of 17 bases.

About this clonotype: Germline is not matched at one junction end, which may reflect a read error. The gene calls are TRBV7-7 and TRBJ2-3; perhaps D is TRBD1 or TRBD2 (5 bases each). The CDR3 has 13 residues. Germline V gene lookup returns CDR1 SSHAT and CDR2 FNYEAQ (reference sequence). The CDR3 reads CASSSSRGHTQYF. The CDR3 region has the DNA TGTGCTAGCAGCTCGTCTCGGGGCCATACGCAGTATTTT.

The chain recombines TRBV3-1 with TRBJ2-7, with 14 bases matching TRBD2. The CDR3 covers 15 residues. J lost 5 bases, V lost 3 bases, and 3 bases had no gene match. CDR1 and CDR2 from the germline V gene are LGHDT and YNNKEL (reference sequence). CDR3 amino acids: CASSQGLAGVNEQYF. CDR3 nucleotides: TGTGCCAGCAGCCAGGGACTAGCGGGAGTCAACGAGCAGTACTTC.

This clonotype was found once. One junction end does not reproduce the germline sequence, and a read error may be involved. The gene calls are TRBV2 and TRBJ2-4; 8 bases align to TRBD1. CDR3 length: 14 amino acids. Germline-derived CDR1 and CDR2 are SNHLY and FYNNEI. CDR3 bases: TGTACCAGCAGTGTTCGACAGGGGAAAAACATTCAGTACTTC. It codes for CTSSVRQGKNIQYF.

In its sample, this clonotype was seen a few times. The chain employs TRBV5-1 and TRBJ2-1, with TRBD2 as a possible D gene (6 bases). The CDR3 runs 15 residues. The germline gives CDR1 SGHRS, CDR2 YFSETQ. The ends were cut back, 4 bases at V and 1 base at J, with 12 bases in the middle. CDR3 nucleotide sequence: TGCGCCAGCAGCATCCGACTAGGTTCCTACAATGAGCAGTTCTTC. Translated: CASSIRLGSYNEQFF.

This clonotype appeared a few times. The CDR3 DNA reads TGTGCCAGCATTAACAGCGACTACGAGCAGTACTTC. Amino acid sequence: CASINSDYEQYF. The chain employs TRBV6-6 and TRBJ2-7; D uncertain. CDR3 length: 12 residues. The V end was cut by 7 bases, the J end by 3 bases, with 10 bases between. Per the germline V gene, CDR1 is MNHNY and CDR2 is SVGAGI (reference sequence).

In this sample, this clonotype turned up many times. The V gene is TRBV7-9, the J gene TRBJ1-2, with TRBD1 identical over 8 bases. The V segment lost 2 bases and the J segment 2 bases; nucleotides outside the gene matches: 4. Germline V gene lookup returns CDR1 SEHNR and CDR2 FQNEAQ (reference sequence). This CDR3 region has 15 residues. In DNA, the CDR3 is TGTGCCAGCAGCTTAAGTGCAGGGGGCAACTATGGCTACACCTTC. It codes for CASSLSAGGNYGYTF.

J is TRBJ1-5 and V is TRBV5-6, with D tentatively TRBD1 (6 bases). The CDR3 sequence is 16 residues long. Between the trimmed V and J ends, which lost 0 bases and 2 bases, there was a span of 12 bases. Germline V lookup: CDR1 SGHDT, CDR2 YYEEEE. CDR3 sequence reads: CASSLEGGGGNQPQHF. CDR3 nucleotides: TGTGCCAGCAGCTTGGAAGGGGGAGGGGGCAATCAGCCCCAGCATTTT.

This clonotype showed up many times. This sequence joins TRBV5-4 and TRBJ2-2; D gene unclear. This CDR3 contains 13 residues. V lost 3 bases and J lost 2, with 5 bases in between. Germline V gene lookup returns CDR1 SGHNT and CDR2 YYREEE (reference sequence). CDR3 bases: TGTGCCAGCAGCTCCAGAAACACCGGGGAGCTGTTTTTT. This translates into CASSSRNTGELFF.

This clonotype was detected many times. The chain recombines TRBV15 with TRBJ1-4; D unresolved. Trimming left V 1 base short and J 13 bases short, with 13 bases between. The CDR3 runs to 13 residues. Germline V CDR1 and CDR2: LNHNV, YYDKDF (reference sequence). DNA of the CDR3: TGTGCCACCAGCAGAGGGGGAGGATCGAGACTGTTTTTT. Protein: CATSRGGGSRLFF.

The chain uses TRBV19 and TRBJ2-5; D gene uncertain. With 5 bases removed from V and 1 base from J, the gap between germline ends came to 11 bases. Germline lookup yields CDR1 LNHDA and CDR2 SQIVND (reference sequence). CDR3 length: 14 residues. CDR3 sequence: CASSPPGFQETQYF. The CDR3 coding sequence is TGTGCCAGTAGTCCGCCCGGGTTCCAAGAGACCCAGTACTTC. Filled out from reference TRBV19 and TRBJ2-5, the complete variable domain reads DGGITQSPKYLFRKEGQNVTLSCEQNLNHDAMYWYRQDPGQGLRLIYYSQIVNDFQKGDIAEGYSVSREKKESFPLTVTSAQKNPTAFYLCASSPPGFQETQYFGPGTRLLVL.

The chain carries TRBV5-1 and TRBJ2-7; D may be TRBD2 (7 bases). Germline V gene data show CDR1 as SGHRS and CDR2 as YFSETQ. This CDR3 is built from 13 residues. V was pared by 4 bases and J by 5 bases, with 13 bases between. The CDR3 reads CASSRRGADEQYF. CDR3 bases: TGCGCCAGCAGCCGCCGGGGGGCGGACGAGCAGTACTTC.

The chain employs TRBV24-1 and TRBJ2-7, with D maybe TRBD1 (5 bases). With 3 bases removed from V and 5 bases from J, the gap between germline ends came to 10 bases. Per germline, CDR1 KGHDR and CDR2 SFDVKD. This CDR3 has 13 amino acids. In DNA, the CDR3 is TGTGCCACCAGTGATCCTCCAGGGAACGAGCAGTACTTC. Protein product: CATSDPPGNEQYF.

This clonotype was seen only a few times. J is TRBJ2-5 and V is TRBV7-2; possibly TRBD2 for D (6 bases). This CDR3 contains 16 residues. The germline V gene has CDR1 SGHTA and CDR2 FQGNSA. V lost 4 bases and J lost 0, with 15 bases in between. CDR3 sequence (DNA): TGTGCCAGCAGCTCACTGACTAGTTGGTACCAAGAGACCCAGTACTTC. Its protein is CASSSLTSWYQETQYF.

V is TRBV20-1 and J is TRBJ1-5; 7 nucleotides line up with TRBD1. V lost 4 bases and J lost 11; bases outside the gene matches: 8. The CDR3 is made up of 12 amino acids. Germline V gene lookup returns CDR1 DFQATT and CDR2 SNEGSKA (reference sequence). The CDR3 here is CSATLDQGAQHF. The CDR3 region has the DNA TGCAGTGCTACGCTGGACCAGGGGGCCCAGCATTTT.

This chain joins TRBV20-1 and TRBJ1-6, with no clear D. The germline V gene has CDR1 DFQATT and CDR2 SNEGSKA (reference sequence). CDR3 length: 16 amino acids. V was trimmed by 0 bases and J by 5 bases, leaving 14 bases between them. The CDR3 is CSARDRRALDNSPLHF. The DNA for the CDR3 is TGCAGTGCTAGAGATCGGAGGGCCCTCGATAATTCACCCCTCCACTTT.

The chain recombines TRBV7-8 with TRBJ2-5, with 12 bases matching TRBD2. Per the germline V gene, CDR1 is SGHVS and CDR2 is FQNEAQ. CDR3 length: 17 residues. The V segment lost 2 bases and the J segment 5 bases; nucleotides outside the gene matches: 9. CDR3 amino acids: CASSLTGLAGGTETQYF. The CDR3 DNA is TGTGCCAGCAGCTTAACCGGGCTAGCGGGGGGGACGGAGACCCAGTACTTC.

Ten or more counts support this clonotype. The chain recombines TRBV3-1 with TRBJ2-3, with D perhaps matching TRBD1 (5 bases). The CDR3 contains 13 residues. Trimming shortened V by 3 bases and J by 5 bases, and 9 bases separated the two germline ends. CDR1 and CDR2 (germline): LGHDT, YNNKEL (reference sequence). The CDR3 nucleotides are TGTGCCAGCAGCCATAGAAGGGGAGATACGCAGTATTTT. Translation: CASSHRRGDTQYF.

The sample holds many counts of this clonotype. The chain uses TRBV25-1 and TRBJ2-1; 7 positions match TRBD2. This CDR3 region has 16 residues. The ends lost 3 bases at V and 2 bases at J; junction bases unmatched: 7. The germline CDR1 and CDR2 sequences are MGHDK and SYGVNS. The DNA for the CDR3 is TGTGCCAGCAGTGAGAGGGCGGGGGATACCTACAATGAGCAGTTCTTC. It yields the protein CASSERAGDTYNEQFF.